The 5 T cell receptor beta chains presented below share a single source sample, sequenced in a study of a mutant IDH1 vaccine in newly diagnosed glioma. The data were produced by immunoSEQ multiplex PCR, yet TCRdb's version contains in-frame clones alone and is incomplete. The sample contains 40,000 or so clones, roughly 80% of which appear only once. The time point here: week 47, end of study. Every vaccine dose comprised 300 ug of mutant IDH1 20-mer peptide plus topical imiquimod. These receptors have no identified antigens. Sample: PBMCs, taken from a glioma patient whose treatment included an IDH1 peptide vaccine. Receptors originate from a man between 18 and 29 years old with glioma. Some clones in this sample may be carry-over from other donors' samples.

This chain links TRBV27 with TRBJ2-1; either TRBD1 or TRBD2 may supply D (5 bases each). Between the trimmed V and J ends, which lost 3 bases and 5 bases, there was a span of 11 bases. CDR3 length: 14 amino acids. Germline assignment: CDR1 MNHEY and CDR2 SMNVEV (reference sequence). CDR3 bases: TGTGCCAGCAGTTTCTCCGGGACGCACAATGAGCAGTTCTTC. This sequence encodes CASSFSGTHNEQFF.

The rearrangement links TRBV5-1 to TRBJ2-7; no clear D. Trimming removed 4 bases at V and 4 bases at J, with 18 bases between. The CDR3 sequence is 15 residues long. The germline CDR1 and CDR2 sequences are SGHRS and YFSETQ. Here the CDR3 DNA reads TGCGCCAGCAGCAGCCTCCGGTCAAACCCGTACGAGCAGTACTTC. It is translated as CASSSLRSNPYEQYF.

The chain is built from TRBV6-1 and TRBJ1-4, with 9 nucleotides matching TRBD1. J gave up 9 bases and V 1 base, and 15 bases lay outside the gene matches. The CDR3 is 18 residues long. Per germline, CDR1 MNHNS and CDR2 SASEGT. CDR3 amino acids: CASSEDVTGGFSMQKLFF. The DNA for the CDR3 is TGTGCCAGCAGTGAAGATGTGACAGGGGGATTTAGTATGCAAAAACTGTTTTTT.

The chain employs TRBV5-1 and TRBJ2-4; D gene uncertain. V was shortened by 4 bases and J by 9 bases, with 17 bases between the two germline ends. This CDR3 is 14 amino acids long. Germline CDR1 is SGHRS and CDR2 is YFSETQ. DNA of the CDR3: TGCGCCAGCAGCGGCGGCCCCCCATGGGGCATTCAGTACTTC. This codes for CASSGGPPWGIQYF.

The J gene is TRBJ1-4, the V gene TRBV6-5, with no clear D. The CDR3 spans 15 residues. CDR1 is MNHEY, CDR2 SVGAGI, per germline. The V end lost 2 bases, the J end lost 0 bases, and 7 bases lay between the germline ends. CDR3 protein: CASSYRFATNEKLFF. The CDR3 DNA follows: TGTGCCAGCAGTTACCGGTTTGCAACTAATGAAAAACTGTTTTTT.